This T cell receptor (beta chain) was identified in a study of cytomegalovirus exposure and HLA in healthy donors. Turning to the study itself: Roughly 80 million unique TCRs from HLA-typed donors made up an early data release.

On this clone itself: What it binds is unknown.

Per the germline V gene, CDR1 is MDHEN and CDR2 is SYDVKM. The CDR3 totals 14 residues. Trimming left V 2 bases short and J 3 bases short, with 10 bases between. The primer mix had 60 Vbeta and 13 Jbeta primers. This table comes from immunoSEQ multiplex PCR, and its TCRdb copy is limited to in-frame clones, with some not included. The repertoire has about 160,000 clones, around four fifths of them found once; the top ten carry about 1.5%. Overall study findings and caveats: Per published reports, the classifier diagnosed cytomegalovirus status with high specificity and sensitivity. What a later analysis reportedly showed was that an Asian-associated ancestry cluster had fewer N-insertions than the roughly 670-donor mean.

The source material was PBMCs. The receptor was isolated from a woman in her 30s in good health and CMV-seronegative. V is TRBV28 and J is TRBJ1-2, with D possibly matching TRBD1 (5 bases). In DNA form, the CDR3 reads TGTGCCAGCAGTTTACGGGGGACTTACTATGGCTACACCTTC. It specifies CASSLRGTYYGYTF.